Sequencing of this T cell receptor (beta chain) was carried out in a study of blood T cells in healthy people across ages. At least ten counts were recorded for this clonotype. Germline V gene sequence: CDR1 MDHEN, CDR2 SYDVKM. V lost 1 base and J lost 0, with 7 bases in between. CDR3 length equals 14 residues. Alongside a J-beta primer mix, a sample-barcoded 5' primer served in a second PCR lasting roughly 6 to 12 cycles. TCRdb re-called the 5' RACE reads through MiXCR, storing one row per CDR3 protein. The sample holds roughly 680,000 distinct CDR3 sequences, 52% seen once. Material for sequencing was blood. The clonotype was recovered from a woman older than 75 in good health. V is TRBV28 and J is TRBJ2-7, with D possibly matching TRBD1 (6 bases). CDR3 sequence reads: CASSLSGHSYEQYF. In DNA form, the CDR3 reads TGTGCCAGCAGTTTATCGGGACACTCCTACGAGCAGTACTTC.